Shown below are 24 T cell receptor beta chains from a single sample sequenced in a study of CD8+ T cells in alopecia areata (dated by TCRdb to 2017 to 2018). The treatment or condition tag for this specimen amounts to: oral pan-JAK inhibitor, 5-10 mg twice daily. Libraries came from the immunoSEQ multiplex PCR assay. RNA was extracted from all samples and reverse transcribed into cDNA as template for TCR sequencing. TCRdb retrieved this table from immuneACCESS and kept in-frame rearrangements only. Not all clones are present; in checked studies, unresolved V genes account for under half, and no reason is known for the remainder. The sample includes fewer than 250,000 clones, with roughly two fifths observed a single time. The ten largest clones capture almost 0.5% of the sample. This specimen was CD4+ T cells sorted from blood, taken around week 31, from a patient treated with tofacitinib. The receptor set was obtained from a human donor with alopecia areata.

As to this clone: Within the sample, other DNA sequences also encode this same CDR3. The chain combines TRBV5-1 with TRBJ2-1; D is unclear. This CDR3 comprises 14 residues. The germline CDR1 and CDR2 sequences are SGHRS and YFSETQ. The V gene lost 5 bases and the J gene lost 0 bases, with 9 bases spanning the gap. The CDR3, as DNA: TGCGCCAGCAGGCCGACCACCTCCTACAATGAGCAGTTCTTC. Translating gives CASRPTTSYNEQFF.

The J gene is TRBJ1-1, the V gene TRBV6-5, with D unresolved. Germline V lookup: CDR1 MNHEY, CDR2 SVGAGI. This CDR3 has 12 residues. Trimming stripped 7 bases from V and 7 bases from J, with 13 bases between. For the CDR3, the DNA is TGTGCCAGCACCCCTAAGGCGTATGAAGCTTTCTTT. Translating it yields CASTPKAYEAFF.

The V call is TRBV7-3, the J call TRBJ2-2, with TRBD1 matching over 12 bases. This CDR3 region has 18 residues. V lost 6 bases and J lost 1; bases outside the gene matches: 9. Germline V gene sequence: CDR1 SGHTA, CDR2 FQGTGA. The CDR3 spells CASRPGQGAGWNTGELFF. CDR3 bases: TGTGCCAGCAGACCGGGACAGGGGGCCGGTTGGAACACCGGGGAGCTGTTTTTT.

This clone turned up a few times. J is TRBJ2-7 and V is TRBV7-9, with D unclear. Germline CDR1 SEHNR, CDR2 FQNEAQ (reference sequence). V lost 5 bases and J lost 3, with 11 bases in between. CDR3 length equals 13 residues. This CDR3 is CASSRPGVYEQYF. CDR3 DNA: TGTGCCAGCAGCCGCCCGGGTGTCTACGAGCAGTACTTC.

This clone has a handful of counts. The V gene is TRBV30, the J gene TRBJ2-7; D is unclear. V was clipped by 7 bases and J by 7 bases, with 14 bases between them. Per the germline V gene, CDR1 is GTSNPN and CDR2 is SVGIG (reference sequence). This CDR3 spans 11 amino acids. CDR3 residues: CAFKKAREQYF. CDR3 coding DNA: TGTGCCTTCAAGAAAGCCCGGGAGCAGTACTTC.

The CDR3 loop is CASRRTGSSGANVLTF. The CDR3 coding sequence is TGTGCCAGCAGACGGACAGGGAGCTCTGGGGCCAACGTCCTGACTTTC. The chain combines TRBV28 with TRBJ2-6; 8 bases map to TRBD1. This CDR3 is 16 amino acids long. Germline CDR1 is MDHEN and CDR2 is SYDVKM. V shed 6 bases, J shed 0 bases, and the junction held 4 bases outside the gene matches.

This clone showed up just a few times. The rearrangement joins TRBV30 to TRBJ1-6; D gene ambiguous. Germline CDR1 GTSNPN, CDR2 SVGIG (reference sequence). The CDR3 has 15 amino acids. V was cut by 2 bases and J by 9 bases, with 17 bases left in between. The CDR3 here is CAWSHQTLMSSPLHF. CDR3 in DNA: TGTGCCTGGAGTCACCAGACACTAATGAGTTCACCCCTCCACTTT.

This chain joins TRBV19 and TRBJ2-5; D perhaps matches TRBD2 (6 bases). The CDR3 spans 13 residues. Germline values: CDR1 LNHDA, CDR2 SQIVND (reference sequence). The ends were cut back, 5 bases at V and 2 bases at J, with 9 bases in the middle. CDR3 in amino acids: CASSLGLQETQYF. The DNA of the CDR3 is TGTGCCAGTAGTTTGGGACTTCAAGAGACCCAGTACTTC.

This clone was picked up a small number of times. The chain carries TRBV4-2 and TRBJ2-5, with D perhaps given as TRBD1 or TRBD2 (6 bases each). CDR3 size: 15 residues. Germline lookup yields CDR1 LGHNA and CDR2 YNFKEQ. Trimming cost V 0 bases and J 4 bases, with 12 bases left between them. CDR3 residues: CASSQDPGGGETQYF. DNA of the CDR3: TGTGCCAGCAGCCAAGACCCCGGAGGGGGAGAGACCCAGTACTTC.

The genes are TRBV5-1 and TRBJ1-6; D is uncertain. V was shortened by 5 bases and J by 15 bases, with 21 bases between the two germline ends. The V gene's germline CDR1 is SGHRS and CDR2 YFSETQ. CDR3 length: 14 residues. CDR3 sequence reads: CASRPGESTHLLHF. The CDR3 region has the DNA TGCGCCAGCAGACCTGGGGAGTCAACACATCTCCTCCACTTT.

This clone was observed a few times. The V gene is TRBV14, the J gene TRBJ2-4; 11 nucleotides agree with TRBD2. CDR1 is SGHDN and CDR2 is FVKESK in the germline V gene. V lost 4 bases and J lost 0; bases outside the gene matches: 2. This CDR3 contains 16 residues. CDR3 coding DNA: TGTGCCAGCAGCCCGGGACTAGCGGTAGCCAAAAACATTCAGTACTTC. It codes for CASSPGLAVAKNIQYF.

This clone appeared once. The chain is built from TRBV4-1 and TRBJ2-1, with D maybe TRBD1 (5 bases). Trimming pared 5 bases from V and 10 bases from J, leaving 15 bases between. This CDR3 has 13 amino acids. Germline CDR1 reads MGHRA; CDR2 reads YSYEKL. CDR3: CASSGRSSGEQFF. The CDR3 nucleotides are TGCGCCAGCAGCGGCCGATCCTCAGGGGAGCAGTTCTTC.

This clone was counted a few times. The V gene is TRBV4-1, the J gene TRBJ2-1, with TRBD2 matching 7 bases. The J segment lost 7 bases and the V segment lost 1 base, leaving 4 bases of the junction unmatched. The CDR3 extends over 14 amino acids. CDR1 is MGHRA, CDR2 YSYEKL, per germline. CDR3 amino acids: CASSQGLSGNEQFF. DNA for the CDR3: TGCGCCAGCAGCCAAGGCCTTAGCGGGAATGAGCAGTTCTTC.

Comment on this clone: The same CDR3 is also encoded by other DNA sequences in this sample. This chain's CDR3 is CASRTEAFF. CDR3 bases: TGTGCCAGCCGTACTGAAGCTTTCTTT. V usage is TRBV2 and J usage is TRBJ1-1; D is uncertain. Deletions cut 8 bases from V and 5 bases from J, with 3 bases between. Germline V gene lookup returns CDR1 SNHLY and CDR2 FYNNEI. The CDR3 runs 9 residues. Full variable domain (remainder filled in from reference TRBV2 and TRBJ1-1): EPEVTQTPSHQVTQMGQEVILRCVPISNHLYFYWYRQILGQKVEFLVSFYNNEISEKSEIFDDQFSVERPDGSNFTLKIRSTKLEDSAMYFCASRTEAFFGQGTRLTVV.

The rearrangement joins TRBV5-1 to TRBJ2-1, with a tentative D call TRBD2 (6 bases). V lost 3 bases, J lost 0 bases, and 10 bases lay in between. The CDR3 has 15 amino acids. Germline V gives CDR1 SGHRS, CDR2 YFSETQ. For the CDR3, the DNA is TGCGCCAGCAGCTGGGACGGGAGCTCCTACAATGAGCAGTTCTTC. Translating it yields CASSWDGSSYNEQFF.

Comment on this clone: One end of the junction does not line up with germline, which may come from a read error. This chain joins TRBV28 and TRBJ1-2, with 9 bases that match TRBD1. The germline CDR1 and CDR2 sequences are MDHEN and SYDVKM. The CDR3 has 13 amino acids. DNA of the CDR3: TGTGCCAGCAGCCTAAACAGGGGGCCTCATCACAAATTC. Protein: CASSLNRGPHHKF.

The CDR3 loop is CASSLLGQGRDEQFF. The CDR3 DNA is TGTGCCAGCAGCTTGCTGGGACAGGGGAGGGATGAGCAGTTCTTC. The chain has TRBV5-4 and TRBJ2-1; 10 bases align to TRBD1. V was pared by 1 base and J by 8 bases, with 6 bases of the junction left unmatched. The germline gives CDR1 SGHNT, CDR2 YYREEE (reference sequence). This CDR3 comprises 15 residues.

Only a few counts were recorded for this clone. V usage is TRBV7-6 and J usage is TRBJ2-5, with no clear D. The V end was cut by 2 bases, the J end by 5 bases, with 12 bases between. Germline V CDR1 and CDR2: SGHVS, FNYEAQ. The CDR3 consists of 14 residues. CDR3 residues: CASSLSNLGETQYF. The CDR3 DNA follows: TGTGCCAGCAGCTTAAGTAATCTAGGGGAGACCCAGTACTTC.

This clone was seen a few times. The V gene is TRBV30, the J gene TRBJ2-2, with a tentative D call TRBD2 (6 bases). Trimming shortened V by 0 bases and J by 1 base, and 9 bases separated the two germline ends. The length of the CDR3 is 15 residues. Germline V gives CDR1 GTSNPN, CDR2 SVGIG (reference sequence). The CDR3 loop reads CAWSVVGGNTGELFF. DNA for the CDR3: TGTGCCTGGAGTGTAGTCGGGGGGAACACCGGGGAGCTGTTTTTT.

In DNA form, the CDR3 reads TGTGCCAGCAGCCTCCGGGACAGGGTCAATGAGCAGTTCTTC. Amino acid sequence: CASSLRDRVNEQFF. The chain employs TRBV5-4 and TRBJ2-1, with TRBD1 matching over 9 bases. With 4 bases clipped from V and 6 bases from J, the junction kept 5 bases outside the gene matches. CDR3 length: 14 amino acids. Per germline, CDR1 SGHNT and CDR2 YYREEE (reference sequence).

The V and J genes are TRBV7-2 and TRBJ1-3; D remains unclear. V was clipped by 4 bases and J by 5 bases, with 9 bases between them. The CDR3 spans 13 residues. From germline, CDR1 is SGHTA and CDR2 FQGNSA. In DNA form, the CDR3 reads TGTGCCAGCAGCTCAAATTCCCGAAACACCATATATTTT. Translation: CASSSNSRNTIYF.

The J gene is TRBJ1-2, the V gene TRBV7-9; D uncertain. The ends were cut back, 4 bases at V and 5 bases at J, with 14 bases in the middle. The CDR3 has 14 amino acids. Germline-derived CDR1 and CDR2 are SEHNR and FQNEAQ (reference sequence). The CDR3 here is CASSSTDEPYGYTF. CDR3 bases: TGTGCCAGCAGCTCAACAGATGAACCTTATGGCTACACCTTC.

This chain joins TRBV30 and TRBJ2-1, with D possibly being TRBD1 (6 bases). CDR1 GTSNPN and CDR2 SVGIG come from the germline V gene (reference sequence). The CDR3 consists of 14 residues. Trimming left V 1 base short and J 8 bases short, with 15 bases between. The CDR3 coding sequence is TGTGCCTGGAGTGCCCAGGGGAGAAGGGATGAGCAGTTCTTC. This gives the protein CAWSAQGRRDEQFF.

This clone was seen more than once but under ten times. The gene calls are TRBV7-9 and TRBJ2-5; a weak D match, TRBD2 (6 bases). The CDR3 is 15 amino acids. Germline assignment: CDR1 SEHNR and CDR2 FQNEAQ (reference sequence). V lost 5 bases to trimming and J lost 0 bases, with 13 bases between them. The CDR3 DNA follows: TGTGCCAGCAGCCCTGGGACTTTCTACCAAGAGACCCAGTACTTC. It encodes CASSPGTFYQETQYF.